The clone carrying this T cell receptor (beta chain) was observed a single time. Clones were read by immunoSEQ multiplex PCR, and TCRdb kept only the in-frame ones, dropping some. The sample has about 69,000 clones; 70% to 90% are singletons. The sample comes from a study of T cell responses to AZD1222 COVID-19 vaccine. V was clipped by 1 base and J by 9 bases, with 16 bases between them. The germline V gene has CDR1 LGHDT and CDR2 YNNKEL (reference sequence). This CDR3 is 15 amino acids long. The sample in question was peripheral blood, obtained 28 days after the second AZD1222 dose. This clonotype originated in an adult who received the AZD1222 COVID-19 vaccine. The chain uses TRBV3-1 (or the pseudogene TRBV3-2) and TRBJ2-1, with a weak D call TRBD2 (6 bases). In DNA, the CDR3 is TGTGCCAGCAGCCAAGGACTAGGCGTTGGTGGTGAGCAGTTCTTC. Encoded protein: CASSQGLGVGGEQFF.